This T cell receptor beta chain comes out of a study of T cell repertoires in cytomegalovirus infection. The overall study: In public TCR beta signatures, there were indications of both CMV infection and matching HLA type. Study conclusions and caveats: The ex vivo response was dominated by HLA-C-restricted CMV-specific TCR beta clonotypes.

Remarks on this clonotype: Its antigen is as yet unknown.

MiXCR, run by TCRdb on the reads, gives a single entry per CDR3 protein. The sample records some 30,000 distinct CDR3 sequences, about a fifth being singletons. CDR3 size: 14 residues. Germline-derived CDR1 and CDR2 are LGHNA and YSLEER. The V and J ends lost 8 bases and 1 base respectively, with 12 bases between them. The TCR originated in a human donor in good health (CMV status not recorded). Some clones in this sample may be carry-over from other donors' samples. This rearrangement joins TRBV4-3 to TRBJ1-5, with a tentative D call TRBD1 (5 bases). The specimen comprised CD8+ T cells from cultured PBMCs, sampled from culture after CMV antigen stimulation. In DNA, the CDR3 is TGCGCCAGCGGCCTGGGGGTCAGCAATCAGCCCCAGCATTTT. Encoded protein: CASGLGVSNQPQHF.